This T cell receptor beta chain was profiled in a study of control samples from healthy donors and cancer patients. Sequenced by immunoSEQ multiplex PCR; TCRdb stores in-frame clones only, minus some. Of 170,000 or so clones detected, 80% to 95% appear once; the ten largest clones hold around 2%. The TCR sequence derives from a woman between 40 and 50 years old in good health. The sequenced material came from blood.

CDR3 residues: CASSLDTGTEQYF. The CDR3 nucleotides read TGTGCCAGCAGCTTAGATACAGGGACCGAGCAGTACTTC. The chain couples TRBV7-9 to TRBJ2-7; the D gene is possibly TRBD1 (6 bases). Germline CDR1 is SEHNR and CDR2 is FQNEAQ (reference sequence). The CDR3 is 13 residues long. V gave up 1 base and J gave up 6 bases, with 10 bases separating them. The full variable domain, its missing parts supplied by reference TRBV7-9 and TRBJ2-7, is DTGVSQNPRHKITKRGQNVTFRCDPISEHNRLYWYRQTLGQGPEFLTYFQNEAQLEKSRLLSDRFSAERPKGSFSTLEIQRTEQGDSAMYLCASSLDTGTEQYFGPGTRLTVT.